This T cell receptor (beta chain) was recorded in a study of shared clonotypes between healthy human individuals. Findings and limits, study-wide: Among donors, clonotype sharing was expected to be affected by sequencing depth.

At deep level, the assay was performed. Per sorted-subset replicate PCR, input was approximately 200 ng DNA, representing tens of thousands of T cell genomes. Only in-frame clones appear in the TCRdb table, and some are missing; sequencing was by immunoSEQ multiplex PCR. The sample yields 650,000 to 750,000 clones, roughly 70% seen once. This clone appeared a few times. Its antigen is undetermined. The sequencing input was memory CD4+ T cells sorted from blood. Subset noted: CD45RA-negative fraction. The TCR was taken from a woman aged 30 to 39 in good health.

The CDR3 is CASSPGTREEETQYF. In DNA, the CDR3 is TGTGCCAGCAGCCCCGGGACTAGAGAAGAAGAGACCCAGTACTTC. The rearrangement uses TRBV25-1 and TRBJ2-5; 8 bases agree with TRBD2. Germline V lookup: CDR1 MGHDK, CDR2 SYGVNS. CDR3 length equals 15 residues. Trimming removed 6 bases from V and 3 bases from J; junction bases left unmatched: 9.